This TCR beta chain was retrieved from a study of lymphopenia after photon versus proton radiotherapy. With respect to this clone: Its target is not known.

The protocol was immunoSEQ multiplex PCR, while the TCRdb copy is restricted to in-frame clones and leaves out a portion. This table holds over 35,000 clones, roughly 86% found once. Findings and caveats of the study: Better survival with proton therapy was suggested as possible, not demonstrated. Relative stability marked proton patients; photon patients lost diversity and naive cells. Post-nadir TCR diversity decline inversely tracked overall survival among those who died.

The specimen was peripheral blood, collected from a patient treated with proton-based radiotherapy. The receptor comes from a woman in her 70s with pancreatic cancer. Some clones in this sample may be carry-over from other donors' samples.

In nucleotides, the CDR3 is TGTGCCAGTAAAACAGGGGGCGCACAGCAAGAGACCCAGTACTTC. Translation: CASKTGGAQQETQYF. The V call is TRBV6-5, the J call TRBJ2-5; 9 nucleotides match TRBD1. V gave up 9 bases and J gave up 2 bases; unmatched junction bases: 10. The germline gives CDR1 MNHEY, CDR2 SVGAGI. This CDR3 is 15 amino acids long.